This record concerns one T cell receptor (beta chain) sequence. This entry is derived from a study of T cell responses to AZD1222 COVID-19 vaccine. The CDR3 contains 14 residues. Trimming took 4 bases from V and 7 from J, leaving 11 bases between them. Germline CDR1 and CDR2: ENHRY and SYGVKD. Produced via immunoSEQ multiplex PCR; TCRdb's table is partial and in-frame only. The profile shows more than 150,000 clones, 90% to 95% of them singletons. The sequencing used peripheral blood, collected 28 days after the second AZD1222 dose. The gene calls are TRBV10-3 and TRBJ1-6, with D tentatively TRBD1 (6 bases). This TCR was recovered from an adult who received the AZD1222 COVID-19 vaccine. CDR3 residues: CAISVEGENSPLHF. The DNA of the CDR3 is TGTGCCATCAGTGTGGAGGGGGAGAATTCACCCCTCCACTTT.